Below, 29 T cell receptor beta chains from the same sample are listed, as sequenced in a study of OX40 agonist ivuxolimab in advanced cancers. The assay was immunoSEQ multiplex PCR, and TCRdb's table has in-frame clones only and misses some. Among roughly 79,000 clones listed, approximately 90% were seen once. Here the sequenced sample was CD4+ or CD8+ T cells sorted from blood, taken in a trial of the OX40 agonist ivuxolimab. The receptors here all came from an adult with an advanced solid tumor such as melanoma, head and neck, liver or kidney cancer.

The J gene is TRBJ1-4, the V gene TRBV6-1; tentatively, D is TRBD1 (5 bases). The germline gives CDR1 MNHNS, CDR2 SASEGT. V was clipped by 1 base and J by 8 bases, with 11 bases between them. The CDR3 runs 14 residues. In DNA, the CDR3 is TGTGCCAGCAGTGAAGGGGGCGGAAACGAAAAACTGTTTTTT. Translation gives CASSEGGGNEKLFF.

The chain combines TRBV5-1 with TRBJ2-5; TRBD2 aligns across 7 bases. Germline CDR1 SGHRS, CDR2 YFSETQ. This CDR3 spans 15 amino acids. With V trimmed by 2 bases and J by 2 bases, 6 bases remained unmatched. The CDR3 bases are TGCGCCAGCAGCTTTAGTCTAGCGGTACAAGAGACCCAGTACTTC. This codes for CASSFSLAVQETQYF.

The chain combines TRBV30 with TRBJ2-7, with D perhaps given as TRBD1 or TRBD2 (6 bases each). CDR3 length: 13 residues. Trimming removed 1 base at V and 2 bases at J, with 9 bases between. Germline CDR1 reads GTSNPN; CDR2 reads SVGIG (reference sequence). The CDR3 coding sequence is TGTGCCTGGAGTGCTGGGGGGCCCTACGAGCAGTACTTC. As protein: CAWSAGGPYEQYF. The whole variable domain, remainder taken from reference TRBV30 and TRBJ2-7, is SQTIHQWPATLVQPVGSPLSLECTVEGTSNPNLYWYRQAAGRGLQLLFYSVGIGQISSEVPQNLSASRPQDRQFILSSKKLLLSDSGFYLCAWSAGGPYEQYFGPGTRLTVT.

The chain has TRBV7-3 and TRBJ2-2; 9 bases line up with TRBD1. Unmatched junction bases numbered 4, after V lost 8 bases and J lost 0 bases. Germline-derived CDR1 and CDR2 are SGHTA and FQGTGA. This CDR3 is built from 15 residues. The CDR3 region is CASGDRGSNTGELFF. The CDR3, as DNA: TGTGCCAGCGGCGACAGGGGGTCGAACACCGGGGAGCTGTTTTTT.

The chain uses TRBV30 and TRBJ2-5; D not certain. The CDR3 contains 12 residues. Germline V CDR1 and CDR2: GTSNPN, SVGIG (reference sequence). Trimming removed 1 base from V and 7 bases from J, with 10 bases in between. CDR3 region: CAWSGTPGTQYF. The CDR3 DNA sequence: TGTGCCTGGAGTGGTACCCCGGGGACCCAGTACTTC. The whole variable domain, filled in from reference TRBV30 and TRBJ2-5, reads SQTIHQWPATLVQPVGSPLSLECTVEGTSNPNLYWYRQAAGRGLQLLFYSVGIGQISSEVPQNLSASRPQDRQFILSSKKLLLSDSGFYLCAWSGTPGTQYFGPGTRLLVL.

This chain uses TRBV5-1 with TRBJ1-2, with unresolved D. There are 11 residues in the CDR3. Germline CDR1 reads SGHRS; CDR2 reads YFSETQ. With 1 base removed from V and 14 bases from J, the gap between germline ends came to 12 bases. CDR3 nucleotides: TGCGCCAGCAGCTTGCAAGAGGGTCTAACCTTC. This gives the protein CASSLQEGLTF.

The J gene is TRBJ2-3, the V gene TRBV14, with TRBD2 matching 7 bases. Germline CDR1 and CDR2: SGHDN and FVKESK. CDR3 length: 16 amino acids. The V gene end was trimmed by 2 bases and the J gene end by 0 bases; junction bases not matched to a gene: 5. The CDR3 sequence: CASSQLAEGSTDTQYF. The CDR3 DNA is TGTGCCAGCAGCCAACTAGCGGAAGGGAGCACAGATACGCAGTATTTT.

V usage is TRBV10-3 and J usage is TRBJ1-6; 9 bases map to TRBD1. CDR1 is ENHRY and CDR2 is SYGVKD in the germline V gene. The CDR3 extends over 15 amino acids. The V and J ends lost 6 bases and 2 bases, in that order; junction bases with no gene match: 2. The CDR3 reads CAIRGQGAYNSPLHF. As DNA, the CDR3 is TGTGCCATCAGGGGACAGGGCGCCTATAATTCACCCCTCCACTTT.

The V and J genes are TRBV11-3 and TRBJ2-1, with 11 bases aligning to TRBD2. The germline V gene encodes CDR1 SGHNT and CDR2 YENEEA. With 1 base clipped from V and 0 bases from J, the junction kept 11 bases outside the gene matches. The CDR3 consists of 20 residues. This CDR3 is CASSLVWGLAERLSYNEQFF. The CDR3 DNA reads TGTGCCAGCAGCTTAGTATGGGGACTAGCGGAACGCCTCTCCTACAATGAGCAGTTCTTC.

The rearrangement joins TRBV7-2 to TRBJ2-1, with D hard to call. Trimming cost V 2 bases and J 4 bases, with 9 bases left between them. CDR1 is SGHTA, CDR2 FQGNSA, per germline. The CDR3 covers 14 residues. CDR3 in DNA: TGTGCCAGCAGCTTAAGGATAGGGTACAATGAGCAGTTCTTC. Translation: CASSLRIGYNEQFF.

This clone has just a few counts. The chain employs TRBV10-3 and TRBJ1-4; the D is unclear. The CDR3 is made up of 14 amino acids. The germline V gene has CDR1 ENHRY and CDR2 SYGVKD. Trimming removed 3 bases from V and 0 bases from J, with 5 bases in between. For the CDR3, the DNA is TGTGCCATCAGTGAAGAAGCAACTAATGAAAAACTGTTTTTT. Translated: CAISEEATNEKLFF.

This clone was observed a single time. The chain recombines TRBV29-1 with TRBJ2-3; no firm D call. This CDR3 has 14 residues. Germline V gene sequence: CDR1 SQVTM, CDR2 ANQGSEA. The V end was cut by 3 bases, the J end by 0 bases, with 10 bases between. CDR3 loop: CSVEGSSSTDTQYF. The CDR3 nucleotides are TGCAGCGTTGAGGGTAGTTCTAGCACAGATACGCAGTATTTT.

This chain links TRBV11-2 with TRBJ1-1; D not certain. V lost 1 base to trimming and J lost 12 bases, with 18 bases between them. Germline values: CDR1 SGHAT, CDR2 FQNNGV. This CDR3 has 14 amino acids. The CDR3 region is CASSLARGGYGSFF. For the CDR3, the DNA is TGTGCCAGCAGCTTAGCCCGGGGTGGGTATGGATCTTTCTTT.

The chain has TRBV6-1 and TRBJ2-1, with D perhaps TRBD1 (5 bases). The CDR3 extends over 11 amino acids. Germline V lookup: CDR1 MNHNS, CDR2 SASEGT. Trimming took off 7 bases at V and 4 bases at J, with 5 bases between the two ends. DNA for the CDR3: TGTGCCAGCACAGGGTACAATGAGCAGTTCTTC. It encodes CASTGYNEQFF.

The chain uses TRBV5-1 and TRBJ2-7; D remains unclear. From germline, CDR1 is SGHRS and CDR2 YFSETQ. Trimming took 0 bases from V and 5 from J, leaving 15 bases between them. This CDR3 comprises 15 residues. The CDR3 spells CASSLVEARQDEQYF. For the CDR3, the DNA is TGCGCCAGCAGCTTGGTAGAAGCGCGACAAGACGAGCAGTACTTC.

This chain uses TRBV5-1 with TRBJ1-1; D remains ambiguous. CDR1 is SGHRS, CDR2 YFSETQ, per germline. The length of the CDR3 is 14 residues. Deletions cut 1 base from V and 1 base from J, with 8 bases between. The CDR3 sequence: CASSLTSQNTEAFF. The CDR3 DNA is TGCGCCAGCAGCTTGACTTCACAGAACACTGAAGCTTTCTTT.

This clone has only one observation. This rearrangement joins TRBV6-5 to TRBJ2-5; D call uncertain. The CDR3 sequence is 14 residues long. Per germline, CDR1 MNHEY and CDR2 SVGAGI. The V gene lost 0 bases and the J gene lost 1 base, with 6 bases spanning the gap. The CDR3, as DNA: TGTGCCAGCAGTTACTCGAAGTCCCAAGAGACCCAGTACTTC. Protein: CASSYSKSQETQYF.

This clone came up once. The genes are TRBV7-8 and TRBJ1-2; perhaps TRBD1 as D (6 bases). Trimming took off 6 bases at V and 5 bases at J, with 16 bases between the two ends. CDR3 length equals 14 residues. Germline CDR1 and CDR2: SGHVS and FQNEAQ. The CDR3 DNA reads as TGTGCCAGCAGTTACTCCGGGACACCTTATGGCTACACCTTC. This encodes CASSYSGTPYGYTF.

The chain uses TRBV9 and TRBJ2-2, with TRBD2 identical over 7 bases. V was pared by 1 base and J by 2 bases, with 8 bases of the junction left unmatched. This CDR3 comprises 17 residues. The germline V gene has CDR1 SGDLS and CDR2 YYNGEE. The CDR3 loop is CASSVSSAGVNTGELFF. Written as DNA, the CDR3 is TGTGCCAGCAGCGTATCTTCCGCGGGAGTAAACACCGGGGAGCTGTTTTTT.

This chain joins TRBV10-3 and TRBJ1-2; D call uncertain. Trimming took off 3 bases at V and 4 bases at J, with 9 bases between the two ends. Germline loops: CDR1 ENHRY, CDR2 SYGVKD. CDR3 size: 13 residues. The DNA for the CDR3 is TGTGCCATCAGTGAACAACTCGTCTATGGCTACACCTTC. Translation: CAISEQLVYGYTF.

The chain recombines TRBV6-1 with TRBJ2-7; the match to TRBD1 covers 10 bases. This CDR3 contains 14 residues. Germline assignment: CDR1 MNHNS and CDR2 SASEGT. Trimming cost V 6 bases and J 6 bases; bases outside gene matches: 8. The CDR3 nucleotides read TGTGCCAGCAGCTATGGACAGGGGGTGAGCGAGCAGTACTTC. Its protein is CASSYGQGVSEQYF.

The gene calls are TRBV7-2 and TRBJ2-3; D may be TRBD1 or TRBD2 (5 bases each). CDR1 and CDR2 (germline): SGHTA, FQGNSA. Trimming left V 1 base short and J 4 bases short, with 9 bases between. The CDR3 covers 14 residues. The CDR3 is CASSLVVGADTQYF. CDR3 in DNA: TGTGCCAGCAGCTTAGTTGTGGGGGCAGATACGCAGTATTTT.

The table lists this clone with a count of one. The chain employs TRBV6-1 and TRBJ1-5; D gene unclear. The CDR3 is 16 residues long. The germline gives CDR1 MNHNS, CDR2 SASEGT. The V end was cut by 4 bases, the J end by 2 bases, with 15 bases between. The CDR3, as DNA: TGTGCCAGCAGTGTGGCCGTGCTTATGGGCAATCAGCCCCAGCATTTT. Amino acid sequence: CASSVAVLMGNQPQHF.

This clone was picked up one time. CDR3 loop: CASSIGTETQYF. For the CDR3, the DNA is TGTGCCAGTAGTATCGGCACGGAGACCCAGTACTTC. The genes are TRBV19 and TRBJ2-5; D not resolved. The CDR3 extends over 12 amino acids. CDR1 and CDR2 (germline): LNHDA, SQIVND (reference sequence). V was cut by 3 bases and J by 5 bases, with 7 bases left in between.

V usage is TRBV7-3 and J usage is TRBJ2-2; D unclear. The CDR3 length is 14 residues. Germline V gives CDR1 SGHTA, CDR2 FQGTGA. Between the trimmed V and J ends, which lost 6 bases and 6 bases, there was a span of 14 bases. The CDR3 bases are TGTGCCAGCAGGCCGAACAACGGCGCCGGGGAGCTGTTTTTT. Protein product: CASRPNNGAGELFF. The entire variable domain, with the rest obtained from reference TRBV7-3 and TRBJ2-2, is as follows: GAGVSQTPSNKVTEKGKYVELRCDPISGHTALYWYRQSLGQGPEFLIYFQGTGAADDSGLPNDRFFAVRPEGSVSTLKIQRTERGDSAVYLCASRPNNGAGELFFGEGSRLTVL.

The rearrangement joins TRBV15 to TRBJ2-3, with D perhaps given as TRBD1 or TRBD2 (6 bases each). The CDR3 covers 14 residues. The germline gives CDR1 LNHNV, CDR2 YYDKDF (reference sequence). V dropped 8 bases and J dropped 0 bases, with 12 bases sitting between them. CDR3 sequence reads: CATAGHYSTDTQYF. CDR3 DNA sequence: TGTGCCACCGCGGGACATTATAGCACAGATACGCAGTATTTT.

The chain couples TRBV7-3 to TRBJ2-3, with a weak D call TRBD1 (6 bases). Trimming stripped 4 bases from V and 5 bases from J, with 13 bases between. The CDR3 contains 14 residues. Germline V gene sequence: CDR1 SGHTA, CDR2 FQGTGA. The DNA of the CDR3 is TGTGCCAGCAGCTCCCTGGGGGCGGAAGATACGCAGTATTTT. Translation gives CASSSLGAEDTQYF.

This sequence joins TRBV5-1 and TRBJ1-2; D is possibly TRBD1 (6 bases). V was trimmed by 2 bases and J by 2 bases, leaving 13 bases between them. The CDR3 consists of 15 residues. CDR1 and CDR2 (germline): SGHRS, YFSETQ. The CDR3 loop is CASSFSGGRNYGYTF. CDR3 coding DNA: TGCGCCAGCAGCTTTTCGGGGGGGCGAAACTATGGCTACACCTTC.

V and J are TRBV7-9 and TRBJ2-3; 7 nucleotides match TRBD2. CDR1 is SEHNR, CDR2 FQNEAQ, per germline (reference sequence). The CDR3 has 14 residues. V dropped 8 bases and J dropped 5; count of bases not matched to a gene: 10. The CDR3: CASPPRGGVDTQYF. The CDR3 bases are TGTGCCAGCCCGCCCCGGGGAGGGGTAGATACGCAGTATTTT.